What follows are 25 T cell receptor beta chains derived from one specimen sequenced in a study of cytomegalovirus exposure and HLA in healthy donors. The PCR contained 60 Vbeta and 13 Jbeta primers. The data were produced by immunoSEQ multiplex PCR, yet TCRdb's version contains in-frame clones alone and is incomplete. The data show just under 95,000 clones, around four fifths seen once. The sequenced material came from PBMCs. All receptors come from a man in his forties or fifties in good health and CMV-seropositive.

This clone was picked up a small number of times. The V gene is TRBV7-2, the J gene TRBJ1-5; no firm D call. The CDR3 consists of 15 residues. V was trimmed by 1 base and J by 6 bases, leaving 13 bases between them. In germline, CDR1 is SGHTA, CDR2 FQGNSA. CDR3 loop: CASSLEFRSGQPQHF. The CDR3 DNA reads as TGTGCCAGCAGCTTAGAGTTCAGGTCAGGTCAGCCCCAGCATTTT.

The chain is built from TRBV27 and TRBJ2-1; D is perhaps TRBD1 (6 bases). The CDR3 sequence is 13 residues long. Trimming stripped 6 bases from V and 14 bases from J, with 20 bases between. Germline CDR1 is MNHEY and CDR2 is SMNVEV (reference sequence). CDR3 sequence: CASRPGQAAWEFF. CDR3 nucleotide sequence: TGTGCCAGCAGACCGGGACAAGCGGCTTGGGAGTTCTTC.

The chain has TRBV19 and TRBJ2-2, with 11 bases fitting TRBD1. The ends lost 4 bases at V and 4 bases at J; junction bases unmatched: 2. The CDR3 is made up of 15 amino acids. CDR1 and CDR2 (germline): LNHDA, SQIVND (reference sequence). The CDR3 protein is CASSKDRGRTGELFF. The CDR3 DNA is TGTGCCAGTAGTAAGGACAGGGGGCGCACCGGGGAGCTGTTTTTT. Based on the CDR3 plus reference TRBV19 and TRBJ2-2, the full variable domain is DGGITQSPKYLFRKEGQNVTLSCEQNLNHDAMYWYRQDPGQGLRLIYYSQIVNDFQKGDIAEGYSVSREKKESFPLTVTSAQKNPTAFYLCASSKDRGRTGELFFGEGSRLTVL.

The rearrangement joins TRBV5-1 to TRBJ2-7; D is possibly TRBD2 (7 bases). With 6 bases removed from V and 2 bases from J, the gap between germline ends came to 12 bases. CDR1 SGHRS and CDR2 YFSETQ come from the germline V gene. This CDR3 has 13 amino acids. Here the CDR3 DNA reads TGCGCCAGCACGAGGGGGGGGACCTACGAGCAGTACTTC. Protein: CASTRGGTYEQYF. The full variable domain, its missing parts supplied by reference TRBV5-1 and TRBJ2-7, is KAGVTQTPRYLIKTRGQQVTLSCSPISGHRSVSWYQQTPGQGLQFLFEYFSETQRNKGNFPGRFSGRQFSNSRSEMNVSTLELGDSALYLCASTRGGTYEQYFGPGTRLTVT.

In its sample, this clone was seen a few times. The chain uses TRBV7-9 and TRBJ1-6, with unresolved D. Germline-derived CDR1 and CDR2 are SEHNR and FQNEAQ (reference sequence). V lost 5 bases and J 1 base, leaving 3 bases between the germline ends. This CDR3 is built from 13 residues. CDR3 region: CASSESYNSPLHF. The CDR3 DNA reads as TGTGCCAGCAGCGAGTCCTATAATTCACCCCTCCACTTT.

The rearrangement uses TRBV30 and TRBJ2-2; 7 bases are shared with TRBD2. There are 13 residues in the CDR3. The germline CDR1 and CDR2 sequences are GTSNPN and SVGIG (reference sequence). With V trimmed by 2 bases and J by 8 bases, 5 bases remained unmatched. The DNA of the CDR3 is TGTGCCTGGAGTCATCGGGGGGTGGGGGAGCTGTTTTTT. It codes for CAWSHRGVGELFF.

The CDR3 reads CASSFGGPSDTQYF. CDR3 coding DNA: TGTGCCAGCAGCTTCGGCGGGCCGTCAGATACGCAGTATTTT. This sequence joins TRBV7-2 and TRBJ2-3; a weak D match, TRBD2 (5 bases). V lost 3 bases and J 4 bases, leaving 11 bases between the germline ends. The CDR3 runs 14 residues. CDR1 and CDR2 from the germline V gene are SGHTA and FQGNSA.

The rearrangement uses TRBV7-6 and TRBJ1-2, with a possible D match to TRBD1 (5 bases). With 1 base removed from V and 6 bases from J, the gap between germline ends came to 18 bases. CDR3 length equals 16 residues. Germline loops: CDR1 SGHVS, CDR2 FNYEAQ. The CDR3 region has the DNA TGTGCCAGCAGCTTAGAGGGCCAGGGCGTATACCATGGCTACACCTTC. This translates into CASSLEGQGVYHGYTF.

The chain links TRBV11-2 to TRBJ2-6; D uncertain. CDR3 size: 15 residues. The V and J ends lost 4 bases and 4 bases respectively, with 11 bases between them. CDR1 and CDR2 (germline): SGHAT, FQNNGV. The CDR3 nucleotides are TGTGCCAGCAGCTCCTCGGTTTCGGGGGCCAACGTCCTGACTTTC. Translation: CASSSSVSGANVLTF.

This chain links TRBV7-6 with TRBJ2-7, with D perhaps TRBD2 (6 bases). The CDR3 runs 15 residues. Trimming pared 1 base from V and 0 bases from J, leaving 10 bases between. Germline V CDR1 and CDR2: SGHVS, FNYEAQ. CDR3 residues: CASSLGRDGSYEQYF. CDR3 in DNA: TGTGCCAGCAGCTTAGGGAGGGACGGCTCCTACGAGCAGTACTTC. The full variable domain, in which reference TRBV7-6 and TRBJ2-7 provide the parts outside the CDR3, is GAGVSQSPRYKVTKRGQDVALRCDPISGHVSLYWYRQALGQGPEFLTYFNYEAQQDKSGLPNDRFSAERPEGSISTLTIQRTEQRDSAMYRCASSLGRDGSYEQYFGPGTRLTVT.

This clone was picked up a small number of times. V and J are TRBV4-2 and TRBJ2-5; TRBD2 aligns across 11 bases. With V trimmed by 0 bases and J by 10 bases, 10 bases remained unmatched. The length of the CDR3 is 16 residues. Germline assignment: CDR1 LGHNA and CDR2 YNFKEQ. CDR3 amino acids: CASSQDRATSGALQYF. For the CDR3, the DNA is TGTGCCAGCAGCCAAGATCGGGCGACTAGCGGGGCCCTCCAGTACTTC.

CDR3 bases: TGTGCCAGCAGCCCGGGACAGGGGATCAACGAGCAGTACTTC. Translation gives CASSPGQGINEQYF. The gene calls are TRBV5-6 and TRBJ2-7; 10 positions match TRBD1. CDR1 and CDR2 (germline): SGHDT, YYEEEE. V shed 4 bases, J shed 5 bases, and the junction held 6 bases outside the gene matches. This CDR3 is 14 amino acids long. The variable domain in full, with the rest retrieved from reference TRBV5-6 and TRBJ2-7, is DAGVTQSPTHLIKTRGQQVTLRCSPKSGHDTVSWYQQALGQGPQFIFQYYEEEERQRGNFPDRFSGHQFPNYSSELNVNALLLGDSALYLCASSPGQGINEQYFGPGTRLTVT.

In its sample, this clone was seen a few times. This sequence joins TRBV5-8 and TRBJ2-5; D not resolved. The DNA end is a closer match to TRBJ2-7, so the J assignment may be wrong. The CDR3 spans 12 residues. Germline assignment: CDR1 SGHTS and CDR2 YDEGEE. CDR3 residues: CASSLLDYEQYF. DNA of the CDR3: TGTGCCAGCAGCCTATTGGACTACGAGCAGTACTTC.

This chain joins TRBV11-3 and TRBJ2-1; 16 nucleotides agree with TRBD2. Germline V lookup: CDR1 SGHNT, CDR2 YENEEA. J was trimmed by 5 bases and V by 1 base; bases with no gene match: 5. The CDR3 spans 18 residues. This chain's CDR3 is CASSLAGTSGGADNEQFF. DNA of the CDR3: TGTGCCAGCAGCTTAGCCGGGACTAGCGGGGGGGCTGACAATGAGCAGTTCTTC. Together with reference TRBV11-3 and TRBJ2-1, the CDR3 gives the full variable domain: EAGVVQSPRYKIIEKKQPVAFWCNPISGHNTLYWYLQNLGQGPELLIRYENEEAVDDSQLPKDRFSAERLKGVDSTLKIQPAELGDSAVYLCASSLAGTSGGADNEQFFGPGTRLTVL.

Only a few counts were recorded for this clone. CDR3 residues: CASRPDTGGDGYTF. CDR3 bases: TGTGCCAGCAGACCCGATACAGGGGGAGATGGCTACACCTTC. The chain links TRBV27 to TRBJ1-2; TRBD1 matches at 8 bases. The CDR3 has 14 residues. The ends lost 6 bases at V and 6 bases at J; junction bases unmatched: 9. Germline-derived CDR1 and CDR2 are MNHEY and SMNVEV (reference sequence).

This chain joins TRBV12-2 and TRBJ1-4; TRBD1, the table's D call, lacks a check against the DNA. TRBV12-2 is a pseudogene. The CDR3 has 16 residues. The CDR3 DNA reads TGTGCAAGTCGCCCAAAGGTTAAGGGGCGGACTGAAAAACTGTTTTTT. It encodes CASRPKVKGRTEKLFF.

The table lists this clone with a few counts. The genes are TRBV4-1 and TRBJ2-1, with 7 bases lining up with TRBD2. After removal of 1 base from V and 7 bases from J, the junction contained 13 bases not matched to a gene. The CDR3 runs 17 residues. Germline CDR1 is MGHRA and CDR2 is YSYEKL. In nucleotides, the CDR3 is TGCGCCAGCAGCCAAGGTGGATGGGAGGGAATAAGGAATGAGCAGTTCTTC. Its protein is CASSQGGWEGIRNEQFF.

In this sample, this clone turned up a few times. The chain joins TRBV7-8 to TRBJ2-5, with D uncertain. The germline V gene has CDR1 SGHVS and CDR2 FQNEAQ. This CDR3 region has 15 residues. Trimming cost V 4 bases and J 0 bases, with 12 bases left between them. DNA of the CDR3: TGTGCCAGCAGCTGGAAAAGACAAGACCAAGAGACCCAGTACTTC. Translation: CASSWKRQDQETQYF.

Notes on this clone: This sample also contains other DNA sequences that code for the same CDR3. The gene calls are TRBV30 and TRBJ1-5; TRBD1 might be the D (6 bases). V shed 0 bases and J shed 1 base, with 7 bases lying between them. There are 14 residues in the CDR3. Germline V gene lookup returns CDR1 GTSNPN and CDR2 SVGIG (reference sequence). The CDR3 protein is CAWSVGGSNQPQHF. The CDR3 bases are TGTGCCTGGAGTGTAGGGGGAAGCAATCAGCCCCAGCATTTT.

The chain carries TRBV5-1 and TRBJ1-6; D is possibly TRBD1 (6 bases). From germline, CDR1 is SGHRS and CDR2 YFSETQ. The CDR3 sequence is 16 residues long. Trimming shortened V by 0 bases and J by 6 bases, and 13 bases separated the two germline ends. CDR3 amino acids: CASSLEAGARNSPLHF. The CDR3 region has the DNA TGCGCCAGCAGCTTGGAGGCAGGGGCACGTAATTCACCCCTCCACTTT.

The chain carries TRBV6-4 and TRBJ1-1, with D possibly being TRBD1 (5 bases). Trimming stripped 6 bases from V and 1 base from J, with 9 bases between. The CDR3 sequence is 13 residues long. Germline V gives CDR1 MRHNA, CDR2 SNTAGT. CDR3 residues: CASSVQENTEAFF. CDR3 bases: TGTGCCAGCAGCGTACAGGAGAACACTGAAGCTTTCTTT.

This sequence joins TRBV4-2 and TRBJ2-7; D is perhaps TRBD2 (7 bases). V was cut by 0 bases and J by 1 base, with 19 bases left in between. This CDR3 spans 18 amino acids. Per the germline V gene, CDR1 is LGHNA and CDR2 is YNFKEQ. CDR3: CASSQDLGGLAVSYEQYF. Here the CDR3 DNA reads TGTGCCAGCAGCCAAGATCTGGGGGGGCTAGCGGTTTCCTACGAGCAGTACTTC.

This clone has a handful of counts. The rearrangement links TRBV18 to TRBJ1-3, with 10 bases fitting TRBD1. Looked up from germline, CDR1 is KGHSH and CDR2 is LQKENI. Losses at the gene ends were 4 bases for V and 3 bases for J; bases not matched to a gene: 3. The length of the CDR3 is 15 residues. For the CDR3, the DNA is TGTGCCAGCTCACGACAGGGGGCGAATGGAAACACCATATATTTT. This sequence encodes CASSRQGANGNTIYF.

This clone has a handful of counts. The rearrangement uses TRBV6-1 and TRBJ1-4, with D unresolved. The CDR3 has 12 residues. V was pared by 6 bases and J by 2 bases, with 4 bases between. Germline V gene lookup returns CDR1 MNHNS and CDR2 SASEGT. Written as DNA, the CDR3 is TGTGCCAGCAGGAGGACTAATGAAAAACTGTTTTTT. Translated: CASRRTNEKLFF.

This clone has more than one count but fewer than ten. The chain has TRBV7-9 and TRBJ2-7; TRBD1 agrees at 7 bases. V trimming: 5 bases; J trimming: 0 bases; junction bases outside the gene matches: 10. This CDR3 is built from 16 residues. Germline V gene sequence: CDR1 SEHNR, CDR2 FQNEAQ (reference sequence). CDR3 coding DNA: TGTGCCAGCAGCCATTCCTTCGACAGGGACTCCTACGAGCAGTACTTC. Amino acid sequence: CASSHSFDRDSYEQYF.